Listed below are T cell receptor beta chains from one sample, sequenced in a study of blood T cell repertoires in COVID-19. Method: immunoSEQ multiplex PCR; TCRdb's copy keeps in-frame clones and lacks some. The data show some 57,000 clones, around 90% seen once. The sequencing sample was made of peripheral blood. The receptors stem from a man in his 60s with active COVID-19. Each CDR3 is given without its conserved first and last residue.

v_call	j_call	cdr3_aa
TRBV6-4	TRBJ2-2	ASSVSGGTGELF
TRBV29-1	TRBJ2-2	SAPGQGDTGELF
TRBV12-3/TRBV12-4	TRBJ2-2	ASSQGAGELF
TRBV7-9	TRBJ1-1	ASSFQGNTEAF
TRBV5-1	TRBJ2-3	ASSPEVDTQY
TRBV19	TRBJ2-1	ASSIQGSFSYEQF
TRBV27	TRBJ1-1	ASSPWTGMADTEAF
TRBV2	TRBJ1-5	ASSPLGGGIQPQH
TRBV2	TRBJ2-5	ASKLPSGGATQY
TRBV7-2	TRBJ2-3	ASSLPAVTSTDTQY
TRBV18	TRBJ2-5	ASSPRLAGVKTQY
TRBV9	TRBJ1-1	ASSVGIERTEAF
TRBV7-9	TRBJ2-5	ASSPQPDRRGETQY
TRBV6-5	TRBJ1-5	ASSYSGGKQPQH
TRBV10-2	TRBJ2-2	ASMVAGLIGELF
TRBV29-1	TRBJ1-3	SVEEPGGVPGNTIY
TRBV9	TRBJ2-2	ASSVALGHRIGHHTGELF
TRBV5-6	TRBJ2-7	ASSPGLAAYEQY
TRBV7-8	TRBJ1-1	ASSFRAEATEAF
TRBV10-3	TRBJ1-5	AISESAGGHQPQH
TRBV9	TRBJ2-3	ASSVGVGTSTDTQY
TRBV6-5	TRBJ1-6	ATMGLLNSPLH
TRBV9	TRBJ1-1	ASSVGHKNTEAF
TRBV7-2	TRBJ1-2	ASSLVGGSSYGYT
TRBV6-5	TRBJ2-3	ASNFLAGGVDTQY
TRBV24-1	TRBJ2-2	ATSDNFRLAGGDTGELF
TRBV14	TRBJ1-4	ASSQEQGGLGEKLF
TRBV10-3	TRBJ1-6	AISESRQNNSPLH
TRBV11-2	TRBJ2-1	ASSGHTNEQF
TRBV30	TRBJ2-2	AWSVRDSVTNTGELF
TRBV6-4	TRBJ2-1	ASSRGTGHNEQF
TRBV24-1	TRBJ2-2	ATSNRGFKTGELF
TRBV18	TRBJ2-3	ASSLGAGPPSTDTQY
TRBV5-1	TRBJ2-6	ASRPPGLTGANVLT
TRBV6-1	TRBJ2-7	ASSGGTAGTSEQY
TRBV7-2	TRBJ2-2	ASSLRAGGLNTGELF
TRBV11-2	TRBJ1-4	ASSAEGGYEKLF
TRBV6-5	TRBJ1-2	ASRERGLPSGYT
TRBV15	TRBJ1-5	ATSRDTPGYGQPQH
TRBV24-1	TRBJ1-2	ATSDPDRYYGYT
TRBV11-3	TRBJ1-3	ASSLDRGTGGNTIY
TRBV19	TRBJ1-3	ASTSLSTGRNTIY
TRBV3-1/TRBV3-2	TRBJ2-2	ASSNPSSSVKAGELF
TRBV7-8	TRBJ2-7	ASSLGTGVSEQY
TRBV6-6	TRBJ2-7	ASRPVRGPPYEQY
TRBV4-2	TRBJ2-7	ASSQDWRGGYEQY
TRBV4-2	TRBJ1-4	ASSRAQTNEKLF
TRBV6-4	TRBJ2-1	ASSEAGMNNEQF
TRBV6-5	TRBJ1-1	ASRDLTGEAF
TRBV6-5	TRBJ2-7	ASSYWGTSSDEQY
TRBV2	TRBJ1-6	ASKDSGASSPLH
TRBV5-6	TRBJ1-1	ASSLAVNTEAF
TRBV30	TRBJ2-1	AWSVDGGNNEQF
TRBV9	TRBJ1-1	ASSVDRGYQTEAF
TRBV30	TRBJ1-2	AWSQRGFDT
TRBV12-3/TRBV12-4	TRBJ2-5	ASSRDSRETQY
TRBV5-5	TRBJ2-7	ASSWERGKYEQY
TRBV27	TRBJ1-5	ASSPIRGDQPQH
TRBV6-4	TRBJ2-1	ASSTSGASYNEQF
TRBV4-2	TRBJ1-3	ASSPERQVAGNTIY